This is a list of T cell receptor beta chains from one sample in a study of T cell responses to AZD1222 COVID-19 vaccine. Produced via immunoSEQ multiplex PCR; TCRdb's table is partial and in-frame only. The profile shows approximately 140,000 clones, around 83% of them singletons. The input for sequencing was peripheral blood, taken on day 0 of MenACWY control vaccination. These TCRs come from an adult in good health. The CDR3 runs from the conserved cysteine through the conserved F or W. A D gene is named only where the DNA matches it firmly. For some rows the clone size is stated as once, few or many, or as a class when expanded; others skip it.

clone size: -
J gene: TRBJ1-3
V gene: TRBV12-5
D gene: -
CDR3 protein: CASGGGNTIYF
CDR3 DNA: TGTGCTAGTGGGGGAGGAAACACCATATATTTT

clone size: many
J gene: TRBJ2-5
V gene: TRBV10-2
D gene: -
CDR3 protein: CASSESNREETQYF
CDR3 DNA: TGCGCCAGCAGTGAGTCCAACAGGGAAGAGACCCAGTACTTC

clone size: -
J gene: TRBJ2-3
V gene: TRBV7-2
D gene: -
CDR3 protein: CASSLRFAAGARTDTQYF
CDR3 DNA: TGTGCCAGCAGCTTAAGGTTCGCGGCGGGGGCCCGCACAGATACGCAGTATTTT

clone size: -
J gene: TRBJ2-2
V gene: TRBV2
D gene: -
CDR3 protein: CASNSNTGELFF
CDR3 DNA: TGTGCCAGCAACTCGAACACCGGGGAGCTGTTTTTT

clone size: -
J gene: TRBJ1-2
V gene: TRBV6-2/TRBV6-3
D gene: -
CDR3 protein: CASSPPRLGDYGYTF
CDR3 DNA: TGTGCCAGCAGCCCCCCCCGGCTCGGGGACTATGGCTACACCTTC

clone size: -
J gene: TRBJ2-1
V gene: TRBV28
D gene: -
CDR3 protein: CASSRSGPYNEQFF
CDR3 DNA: TGTGCCAGCAGTCGTTCCGGGCCCTACAATGAGCAGTTCTTC

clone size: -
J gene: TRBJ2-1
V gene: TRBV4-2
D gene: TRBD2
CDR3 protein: CASSQEAGSGEQFF
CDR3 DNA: TGTGCCAGCAGCCAAGAAGCGGGATCGGGTGAGCAGTTCTTC

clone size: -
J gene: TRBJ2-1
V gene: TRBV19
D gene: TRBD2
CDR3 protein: CASSVTSVISSYNEQFF
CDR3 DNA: TGTGCCAGTAGTGTCACTAGCGTCATTAGCTCCTACAATGAGCAGTTCTTC

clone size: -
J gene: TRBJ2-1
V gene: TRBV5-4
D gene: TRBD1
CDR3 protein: CASTPRTGGSSEQFF
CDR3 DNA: TGTGCCAGCACCCCGCGGACAGGGGGATCTAGTGAGCAGTTCTTC

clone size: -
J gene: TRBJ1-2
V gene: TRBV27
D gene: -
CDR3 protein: CASSLSSDYGYTF
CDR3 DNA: TGTGCCAGCAGTTTATCTTCCGACTATGGCTACACCTTC

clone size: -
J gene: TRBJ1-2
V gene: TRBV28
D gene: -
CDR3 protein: CASTGLGSANYGYTF
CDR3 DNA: TGTGCCAGCACCGGGCTGGGTTCAGCTAACTATGGCTACACCTTC

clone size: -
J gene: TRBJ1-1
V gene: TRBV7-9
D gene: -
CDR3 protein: CASSLGVGALGEAFF
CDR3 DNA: TGTGCCAGCAGCTTGGGGGTAGGGGCCCTTGGTGAAGCTTTCTTT

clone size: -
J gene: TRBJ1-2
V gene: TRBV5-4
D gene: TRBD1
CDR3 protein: CASSGQEFYGYTF
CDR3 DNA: TGTGCCAGCAGTGGACAGGAATTCTATGGCTACACCTTC

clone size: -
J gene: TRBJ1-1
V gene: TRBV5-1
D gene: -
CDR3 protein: CASSGFTVHFEAFF
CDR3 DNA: TGCGCCAGCAGCGGCTTTACAGTTCACTTTGAAGCTTTCTTT

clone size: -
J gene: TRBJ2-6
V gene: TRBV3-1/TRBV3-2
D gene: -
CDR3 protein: CASRQSGPGANVLTF
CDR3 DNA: TGTGCCAGCAGACAGTCGGGGCCTGGGGCCAACGTCCTGACTTTC

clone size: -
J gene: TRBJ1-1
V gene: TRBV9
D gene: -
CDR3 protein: CASSLGLDRTSEAFF
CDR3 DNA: TGTGCCAGCAGCCTAGGGCTAGACAGAACCTCTGAAGCTTTCTTT

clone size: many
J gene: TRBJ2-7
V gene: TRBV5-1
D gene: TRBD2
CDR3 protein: CASSHSRGDATYEQYF
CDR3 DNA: TGCGCCAGCAGCCACAGTCGGGGGGACGCTACCTACGAGCAGTACTTC

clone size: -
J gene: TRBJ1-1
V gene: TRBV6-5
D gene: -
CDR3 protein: CASSRASEGLAFF
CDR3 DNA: TGTGCCAGCAGCAGGGCGTCAGAAGGCTTAGCTTTCTTT

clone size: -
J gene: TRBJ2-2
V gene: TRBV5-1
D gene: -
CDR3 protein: CASSIGQHIFSGELFF
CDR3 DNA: TGCGCCAGCAGCATCGGACAGCACATATTCTCCGGGGAGCTGTTTTTT

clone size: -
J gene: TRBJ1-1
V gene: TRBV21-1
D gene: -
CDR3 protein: CASSKVGNTEAFF
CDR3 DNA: TGTGCCAGCAGCAAAGTGGGGAACACTGAAGCTTTCTTT

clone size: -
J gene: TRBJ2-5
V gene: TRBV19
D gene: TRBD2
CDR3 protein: CASRGTSRETQYF
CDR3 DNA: TGTGCCAGTAGGGGGACTAGCCGAGAGACCCAGTACTTC

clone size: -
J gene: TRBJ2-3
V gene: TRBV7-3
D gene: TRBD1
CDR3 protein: CASSPVGTDTDTQYF
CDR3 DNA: TGTGCCAGCAGCCCCGTCGGGACAGACACAGATACGCAGTATTTT

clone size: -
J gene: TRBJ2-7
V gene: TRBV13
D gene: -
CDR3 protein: CASSLGGPSYEQYF
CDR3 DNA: TGTGCCAGCAGCTTAGGGGGTCCCTCCTACGAGCAGTACTTC

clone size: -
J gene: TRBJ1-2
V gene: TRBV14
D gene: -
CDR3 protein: CASSQALYGYTF
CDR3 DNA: TGTGCCAGCAGCCAAGCGCTTTATGGCTACACCTTC

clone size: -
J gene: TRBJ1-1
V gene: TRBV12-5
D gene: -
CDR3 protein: CASGPDTNTEAFF
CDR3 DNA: TGTGCTAGTGGCCCTGACACGAACACTGAAGCTTTCTTT

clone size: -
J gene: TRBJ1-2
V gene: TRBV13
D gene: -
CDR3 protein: CASSTGAGGYTF
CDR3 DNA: TGTGCCAGCAGCACCGGAGCGGGGGGCTACACCTTC

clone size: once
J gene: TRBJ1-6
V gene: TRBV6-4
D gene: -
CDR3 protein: CASSDHSNSPLHF
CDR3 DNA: TGTGCCAGCAGTGACCACAGTAATTCACCCCTCCACTTT

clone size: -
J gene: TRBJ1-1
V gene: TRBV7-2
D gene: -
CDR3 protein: CASRTLTEAFF
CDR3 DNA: TGTGCCAGCAGGACCTTGACTGAAGCTTTCTTT

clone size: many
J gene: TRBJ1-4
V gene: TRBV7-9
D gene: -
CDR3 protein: CASSLGGLNNEKLFF
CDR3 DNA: TGTGCCAGCAGCCTAGGCGGACTGAATAATGAAAAACTGTTTTTT

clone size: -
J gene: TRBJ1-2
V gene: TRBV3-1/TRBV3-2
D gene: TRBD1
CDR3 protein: CASSPKSGTGGGYTF
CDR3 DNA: TGTGCCAGCAGCCCAAAGTCCGGGACAGGGGGTGGCTACACCTTC

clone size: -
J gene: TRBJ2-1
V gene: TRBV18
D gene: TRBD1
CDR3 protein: CASSPRKTGGTYNEQFF
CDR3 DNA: TGTGCCAGCTCACCTCGGAAGACAGGGGGTACCTACAATGAGCAGTTCTTC

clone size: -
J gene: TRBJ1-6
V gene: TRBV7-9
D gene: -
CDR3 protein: CASRSPGGGGNSPLHF
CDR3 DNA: TGTGCCAGCAGGTCTCCCGGAGGGGGGGGGAATTCACCCCTCCACTTT

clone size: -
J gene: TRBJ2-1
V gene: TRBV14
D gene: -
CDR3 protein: CASSQGNYNEQFF
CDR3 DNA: TGTGCCAGCAGCCAGGGGAACTACAATGAGCAGTTCTTC

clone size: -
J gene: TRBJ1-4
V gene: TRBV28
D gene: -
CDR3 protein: CASRSMQNWEKLFF
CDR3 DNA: TGTGCCAGCAGGTCAATGCAGAACTGGGAAAAACTGTTTTTT

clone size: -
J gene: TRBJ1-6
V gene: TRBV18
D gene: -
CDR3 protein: CASSDRTGTLYNSPLHF
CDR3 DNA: TGTGCCAGCTCAGACCGGACGGGCACCCTCTATAATTCACCCCTCCACTTT

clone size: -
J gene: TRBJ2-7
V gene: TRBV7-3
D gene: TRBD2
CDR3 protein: CASSLAGGRSEQYF
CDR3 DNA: TGTGCCAGCAGTCTAGCGGGGGGGCGAAGCGAGCAGTACTTC

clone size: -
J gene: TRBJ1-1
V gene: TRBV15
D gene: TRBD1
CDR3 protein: CATSRGQGSSVTNTEAFF
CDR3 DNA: TGTGCCACCAGCCGCGGACAGGGAAGTTCGGTGACGAACACTGAAGCTTTCTTT

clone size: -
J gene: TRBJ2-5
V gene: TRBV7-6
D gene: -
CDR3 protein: CASSLSPLETQYF
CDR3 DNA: TGTGCCAGCAGCTTAAGTCCCCTGGAGACCCAGTACTTC

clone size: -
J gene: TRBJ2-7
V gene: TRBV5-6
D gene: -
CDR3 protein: CASSLRGPGYEQYF
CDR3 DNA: TGTGCCAGCAGCTTGCGGGGGCCGGGATACGAGCAGTACTTC

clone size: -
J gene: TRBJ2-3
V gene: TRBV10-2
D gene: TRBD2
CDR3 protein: CASSSGLVDGTDTQYF
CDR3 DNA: TGCGCCAGCAGTTCCGGACTAGTAGACGGCACAGATACGCAGTATTTT

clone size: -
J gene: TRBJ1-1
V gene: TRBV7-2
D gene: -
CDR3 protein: CASSLVAGANTEAFF
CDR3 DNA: TGTGCCAGCAGCTTAGTGGCTGGGGCGAACACTGAAGCTTTCTTT

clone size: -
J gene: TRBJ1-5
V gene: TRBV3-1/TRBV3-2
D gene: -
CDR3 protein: CASSQTGLAQPQHF
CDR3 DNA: TGTGCCAGCAGCCAAACAGGGTTGGCTCAGCCCCAGCATTTT

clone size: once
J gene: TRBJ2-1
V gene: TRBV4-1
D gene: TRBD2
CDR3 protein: CASSLSWGSGGNEQFF
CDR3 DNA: TGCGCCAGCAGCCTCTCCTGGGGTAGCGGGGGAAATGAGCAGTTCTTC

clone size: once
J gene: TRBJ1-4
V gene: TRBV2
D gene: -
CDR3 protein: CASIREATNEKLFF
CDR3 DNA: TGTGCCAGCATAAGGGAGGCAACTAATGAAAAACTGTTTTTT

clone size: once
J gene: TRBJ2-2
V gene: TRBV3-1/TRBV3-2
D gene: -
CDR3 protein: CASTPTGGRSTGELFF
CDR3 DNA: TGTGCCAGCACCCCGACTGGGGGGCGGAGCACCGGGGAGCTGTTTTTT

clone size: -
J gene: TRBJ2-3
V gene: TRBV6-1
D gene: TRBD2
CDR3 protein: CASSDLAGATTDTQYF
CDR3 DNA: TGTGCCAGCAGTGACCTAGCGGGGGCAACCACAGATACGCAGTATTTT

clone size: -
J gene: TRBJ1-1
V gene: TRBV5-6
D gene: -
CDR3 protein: CASSLVGGEAFF
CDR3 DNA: TGTGCCAGCAGCTTGGTCGGTGGTGAAGCTTTCTTT

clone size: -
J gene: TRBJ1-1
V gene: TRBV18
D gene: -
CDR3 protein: CASSPQDWISTEAFF
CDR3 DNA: TGTGCCAGCTCACCACAAGACTGGATTTCCACTGAAGCTTTCTTT

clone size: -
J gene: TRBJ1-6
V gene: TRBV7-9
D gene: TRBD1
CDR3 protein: CASSSIRTGNNSPLHF
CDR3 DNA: TGTGCCAGCAGCTCGATTCGGACAGGGAACAATTCACCCCTCCACTTT

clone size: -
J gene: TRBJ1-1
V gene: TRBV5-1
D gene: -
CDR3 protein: CASSLGRGEVDTEAFF
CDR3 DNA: TGCGCCAGCAGCTTGGGTCGAGGGGAGGTGGACACTGAAGCTTTCTTT

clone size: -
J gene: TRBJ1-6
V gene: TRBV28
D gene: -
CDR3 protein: CASSLGRAVGRSPLHF
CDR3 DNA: TGTGCCAGCAGTTTAGGGCGGGCCGTCGGACGTTCACCCCTCCACTTT

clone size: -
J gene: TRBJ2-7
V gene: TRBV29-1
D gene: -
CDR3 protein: CSVEDRVSYEQYF
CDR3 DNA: TGCAGCGTTGAAGACAGGGTCTCCTACGAGCAGTACTTC

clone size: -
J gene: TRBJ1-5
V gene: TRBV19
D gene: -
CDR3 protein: CASSSSGNQPQHF
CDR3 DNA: TGTGCCAGTAGTTCCAGTGGCAATCAGCCCCAGCATTTT

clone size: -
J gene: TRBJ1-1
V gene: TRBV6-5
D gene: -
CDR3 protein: CAGKRTVNTEAFF
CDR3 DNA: TGTGCCGGTAAACGGACGGTGAACACTGAAGCTTTCTTT

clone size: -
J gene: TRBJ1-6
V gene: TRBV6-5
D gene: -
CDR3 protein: CATQGSSGNSPLHF
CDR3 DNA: TGTGCCACCCAGGGCTCAAGTGGGAATTCACCCCTCCACTTT